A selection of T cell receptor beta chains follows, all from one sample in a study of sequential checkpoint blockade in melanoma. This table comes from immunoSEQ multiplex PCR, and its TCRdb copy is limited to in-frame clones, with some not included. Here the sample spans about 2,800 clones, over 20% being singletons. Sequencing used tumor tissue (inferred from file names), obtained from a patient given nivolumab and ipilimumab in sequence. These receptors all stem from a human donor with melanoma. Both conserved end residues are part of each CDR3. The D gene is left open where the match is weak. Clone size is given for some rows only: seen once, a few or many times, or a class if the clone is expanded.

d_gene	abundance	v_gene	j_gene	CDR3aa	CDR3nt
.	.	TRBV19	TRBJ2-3	CASSIDDQTQYF	TGTGCCAGTAGTATAGACGATCAGACGCAGTATTTT
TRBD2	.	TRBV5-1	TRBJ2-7	CASSLGSSGIAYEQYF	TGCGCCAGCAGCTTGGGTTCTAGCGGGATCGCCTACGAGCAGTACTTC
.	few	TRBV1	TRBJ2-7	CASSQDALVGLEQYF	TGCGCCAGCAGCCAAGATGCTCTCGTCGGGCTCGAGCAGTACTTC
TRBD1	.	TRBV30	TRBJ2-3	CAWSPLTGVLDTQYF	TGTGCCTGGAGTCCCCTGACAGGGGTATTGGATACGCAGTATTTT
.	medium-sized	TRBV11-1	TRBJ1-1	CASSFGVPNTEAFF	TGTGCCAGCAGCTTTGGAGTCCCGAACACTGAAGCTTTCTTT
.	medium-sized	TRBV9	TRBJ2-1	CASSVGADEQFF	TGTGCCAGCAGCGTAGGTGCGGATGAGCAGTTCTTC
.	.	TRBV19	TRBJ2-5	CASSIVDRRTQYF	TGTGCCAGTAGTATAGTCGACCGGAGGACCCAGTACTTC
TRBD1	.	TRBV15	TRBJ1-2	CATSRDDETGDRGYTF	TGTGCCACCAGCAGAGATGACGAGACAGGGGATCGTGGCTACACCTTC
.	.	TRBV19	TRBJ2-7	CASRPGALGSYEQYF	TGTGCCAGTAGACCGGGGGCGCTGGGGTCCTACGAGCAGTACTTC
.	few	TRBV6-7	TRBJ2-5	CASSYWGGETQYF	TGTGCCAGCAGTTACTGGGGCGGAGAGACCCAGTACTTC
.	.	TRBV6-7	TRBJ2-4	CASSFRSLGEAKNIQYF	TGTGCCAGCAGTTTTCGATCCCTTGGGGAAGCCAAAAACATTCAGTACTTC
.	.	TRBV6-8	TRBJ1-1	CASSYSQGGATEAFF	TGTGCCAGCAGTTACTCTCAGGGTGGGGCCACTGAAGCTTTCTTT
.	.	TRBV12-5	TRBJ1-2	CASGSTFLQGGNYGYTF	TGTGCTAGTGGTTCCACCTTTCTACAGGGAGGTAACTATGGCTACACCTTC
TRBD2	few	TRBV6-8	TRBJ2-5	CASRPSGKQETQYF	TGTGCCTCCAGACCTAGCGGGAAACAAGAGACCCAGTACTTC
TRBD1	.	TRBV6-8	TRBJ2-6	CASSETGAGANVLTF	TGTGCCAGCAGTGAGACAGGGGCTGGGGCCAACGTCCTGACTTTC
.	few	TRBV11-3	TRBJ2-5	CASSLIQGAETQYF	TGTGCCAGCAGCTTGATACAGGGAGCAGAGACCCAGTACTTC
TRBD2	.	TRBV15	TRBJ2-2	CATSGHVTSGNTGELFF	TGTGCCACCAGCGGACATGTGACTAGCGGAAACACCGGGGAGCTGTTTTTT
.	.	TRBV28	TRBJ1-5	CASSSGNQPQHF	TGTGCCAGCAGTTCCGGGAATCAGCCCCAGCATTTT
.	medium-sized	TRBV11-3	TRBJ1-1	CASSPGGAGNTEAFF	TGTGCCAGCAGCCCGGGGGGGGCAGGGAACACTGAAGCTTTCTTT
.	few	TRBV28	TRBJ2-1	CASSSPEGALMYNEQFF	TGTGCCAGCAGTTCCCCCGAAGGGGCCCTCATGTACAATGAGCAGTTCTTC
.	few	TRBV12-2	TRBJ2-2	CASRLARLAGYTGELFF	TGTGCAAGTCGCTTAGCGAGACTAGCGGGGTACACCGGGGAGCTGTTTTTT
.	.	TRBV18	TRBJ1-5	CASSPFGSNQPQHF	TGTGCCAGCTCACCATTTGGTAGCAATCAGCCCCAGCATTTT
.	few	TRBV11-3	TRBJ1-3	CASSFGTETGNTIYF	TGTGCCAGCAGCTTCGGTACAGAAACTGGAAACACCATATATTTT
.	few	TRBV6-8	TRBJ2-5	CASSYGGLAVQETQYF	TGTGCCAGCAGTTACGGGGGCCTAGCGGTCCAAGAGACCCAGTACTTC
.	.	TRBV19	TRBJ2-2	CASRIPWAGELFF	TGTGCCAGTAGGATACCTTGGGCCGGGGAGCTGTTTTTT
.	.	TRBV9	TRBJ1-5	CASSVGRQSSQPQHF	TGTGCCAGCAGCGTAGGCCGACAGTCCAGCCAGCCCCAGCATTTT
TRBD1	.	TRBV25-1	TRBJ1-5	CASSEAQGDTQPQHF	TGTGCCAGCAGTGAAGCCCAGGGGGATACTCAGCCCCAGCATTTT
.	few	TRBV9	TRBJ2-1	CASSPGTIDNEQFF	TGTGCCAGCAGCCCGGGGACAATAGACAATGAGCAGTTCTTC
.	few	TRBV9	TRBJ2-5	CASSVEPGAQYF	TGTGCCAGCAGCGTAGAACCCGGGGCCCAGTACTTC
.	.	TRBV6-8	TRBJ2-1	CATEDSNGYEQFF	TGTGCCACCGAGGACTCCAACGGGTATGAGCAGTTCTTC
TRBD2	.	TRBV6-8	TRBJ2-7	CASRKLAGGYEQYF	TGTGCCAGCCGGAAACTAGCGGGGGGATACGAGCAGTACTTC
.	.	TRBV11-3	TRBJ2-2	CASSLLGGTGELFF	TGTGCCAGCAGTCTCCTGGGCGGCACCGGGGAGCTGTTTTTT
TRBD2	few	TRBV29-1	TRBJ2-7	CSVVPTSGSFYEQYF	TGCAGCGTTGTTCCCACTAGCGGGAGTTTCTACGAGCAGTACTTC
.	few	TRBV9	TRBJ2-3	CASGDSSYTQYF	TGTGCCAGCGGGGACTCCTCCTATACGCAGTATTTT
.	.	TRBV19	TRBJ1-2	CASSINGMAYGYTF	TGTGCCAGTAGTATAAACGGGATGGCCTATGGTTACACCTTC